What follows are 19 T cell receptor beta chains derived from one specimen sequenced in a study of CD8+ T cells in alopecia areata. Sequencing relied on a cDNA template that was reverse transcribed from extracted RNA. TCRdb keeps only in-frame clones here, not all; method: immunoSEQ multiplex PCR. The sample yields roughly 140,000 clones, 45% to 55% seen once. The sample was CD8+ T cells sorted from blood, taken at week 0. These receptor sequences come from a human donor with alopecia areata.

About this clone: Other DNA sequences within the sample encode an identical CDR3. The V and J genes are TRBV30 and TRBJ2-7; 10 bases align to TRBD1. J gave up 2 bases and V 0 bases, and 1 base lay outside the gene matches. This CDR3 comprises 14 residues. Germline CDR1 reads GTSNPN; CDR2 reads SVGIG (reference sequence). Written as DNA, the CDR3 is TGTGCCTGGAGTGTGGGGACAGGGGCCTACGAGCAGTACTTC. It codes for CAWSVGTGAYEQYF. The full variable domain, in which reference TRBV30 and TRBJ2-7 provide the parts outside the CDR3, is SQTIHQWPATLVQPVGSPLSLECTVEGTSNPNLYWYRQAAGRGLQLLFYSVGIGQISSEVPQNLSASRPQDRQFILSSKKLLLSDSGFYLCAWSVGTGAYEQYFGPGTRLTVT.

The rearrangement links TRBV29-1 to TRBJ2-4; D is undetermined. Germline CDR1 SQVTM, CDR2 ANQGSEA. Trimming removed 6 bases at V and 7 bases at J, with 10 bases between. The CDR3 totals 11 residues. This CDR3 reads CSVHTGNIQYF. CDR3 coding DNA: TGCAGCGTCCACACCGGGAACATTCAGTACTTC. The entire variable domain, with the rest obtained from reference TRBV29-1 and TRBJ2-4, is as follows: SAVISQKPSRDICQRGTSLTIQCQVDSQVTMMFWYRQQPGQSLTLIATANQGSEATYESGFVIDKFPISRPNLTFSTLTVSNMSPEDSSIYLCSVHTGNIQYFGAGTRLSVL.

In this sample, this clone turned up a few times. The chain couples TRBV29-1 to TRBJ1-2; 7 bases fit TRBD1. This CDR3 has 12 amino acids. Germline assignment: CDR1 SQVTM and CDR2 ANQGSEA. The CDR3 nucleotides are TGCACCACAAGAGGGGACAGCTATGGCTACACCTTC. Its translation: CTTRGDSYGYTF.

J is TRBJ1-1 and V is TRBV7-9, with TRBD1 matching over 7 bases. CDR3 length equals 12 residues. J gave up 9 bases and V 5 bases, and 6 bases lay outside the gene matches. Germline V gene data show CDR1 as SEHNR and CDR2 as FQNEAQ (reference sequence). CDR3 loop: CASSMGDRKAFF. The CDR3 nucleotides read TGTGCCAGCAGCATGGGGGACAGAAAAGCTTTCTTT.

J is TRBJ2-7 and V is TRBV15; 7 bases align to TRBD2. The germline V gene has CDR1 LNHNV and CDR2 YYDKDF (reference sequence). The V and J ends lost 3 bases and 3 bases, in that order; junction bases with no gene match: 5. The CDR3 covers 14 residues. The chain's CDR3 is CATSSGGEGYEQYF. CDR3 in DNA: TGTGCCACCAGCAGCGGTGGGGAGGGCTACGAGCAGTACTTC.

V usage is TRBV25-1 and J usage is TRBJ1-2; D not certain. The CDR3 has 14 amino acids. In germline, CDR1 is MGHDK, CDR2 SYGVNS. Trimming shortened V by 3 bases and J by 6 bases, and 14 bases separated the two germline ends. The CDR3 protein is CASSEYVTKDGYTF. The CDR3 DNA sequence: TGTGCCAGCAGTGAGTACGTGACTAAGGATGGCTACACCTTC.

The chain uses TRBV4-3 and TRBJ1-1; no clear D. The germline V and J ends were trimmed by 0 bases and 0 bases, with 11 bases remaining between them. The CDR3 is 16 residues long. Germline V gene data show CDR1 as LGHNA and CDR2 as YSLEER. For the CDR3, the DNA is TGCGCCAGCAGCCAAGATGGGGAAGCCGTGAACACTGAAGCTTTCTTT. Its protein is CASSQDGEAVNTEAFF.

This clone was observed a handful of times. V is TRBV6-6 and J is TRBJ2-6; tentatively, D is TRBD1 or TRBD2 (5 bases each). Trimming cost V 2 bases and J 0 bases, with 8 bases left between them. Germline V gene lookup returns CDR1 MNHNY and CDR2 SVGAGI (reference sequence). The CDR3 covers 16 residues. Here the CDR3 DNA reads TGTGCCAGCAGTTACCCAGGGAGCTCTGGGGCCAACGTCCTGACTTTC. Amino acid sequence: CASSYPGSSGANVLTF.

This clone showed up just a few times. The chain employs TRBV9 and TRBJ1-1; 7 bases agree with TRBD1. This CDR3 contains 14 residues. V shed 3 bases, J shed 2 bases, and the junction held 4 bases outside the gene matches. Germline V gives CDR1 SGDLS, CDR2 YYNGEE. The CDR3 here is CASSEGDSNTEAFF. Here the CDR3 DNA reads TGTGCCAGCAGCGAAGGGGACAGTAACACTGAAGCTTTCTTT.

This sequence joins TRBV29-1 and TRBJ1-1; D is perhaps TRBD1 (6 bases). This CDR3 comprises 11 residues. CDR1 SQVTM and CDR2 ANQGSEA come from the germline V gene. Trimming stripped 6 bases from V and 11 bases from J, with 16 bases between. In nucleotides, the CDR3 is TGCAGCGTGGCGACAGGTTTAGAGGCTTTCTTT. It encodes CSVATGLEAFF.

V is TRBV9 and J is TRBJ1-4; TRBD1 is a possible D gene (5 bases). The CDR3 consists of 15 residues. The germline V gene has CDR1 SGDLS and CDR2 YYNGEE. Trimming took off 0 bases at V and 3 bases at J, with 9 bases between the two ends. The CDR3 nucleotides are TGTGCCAGCAGCGTAGCGGGACGGTCTAATGAAAAACTGTTTTTT. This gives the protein CASSVAGRSNEKLFF.

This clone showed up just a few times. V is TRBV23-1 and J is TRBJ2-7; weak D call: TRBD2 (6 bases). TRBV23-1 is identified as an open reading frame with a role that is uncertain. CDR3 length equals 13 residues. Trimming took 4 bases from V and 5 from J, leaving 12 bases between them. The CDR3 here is CASSPPRRDEQYF. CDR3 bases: TGCGCCAGCAGTCCCCCGCGGAGGGACGAGCAGTACTTC.

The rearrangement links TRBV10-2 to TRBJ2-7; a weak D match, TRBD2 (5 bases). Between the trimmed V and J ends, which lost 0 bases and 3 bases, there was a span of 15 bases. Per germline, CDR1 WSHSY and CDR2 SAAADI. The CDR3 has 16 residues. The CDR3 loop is CASSESGEGRYYEQYF. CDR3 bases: TGCGCCAGCAGTGAGTCGGGCGAGGGCAGATACTACGAGCAGTACTTC.

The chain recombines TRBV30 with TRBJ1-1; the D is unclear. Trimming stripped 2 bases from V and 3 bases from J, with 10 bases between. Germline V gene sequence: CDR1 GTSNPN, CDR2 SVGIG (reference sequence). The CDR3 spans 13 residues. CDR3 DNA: TGTGCCTGGAGTCCCTCCCCAGACACTGAAGCTTTCTTT. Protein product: CAWSPSPDTEAFF.

CDR3 sequence: CASSLQGANTEAFF. DNA for the CDR3: TGCGCCAGCAGCCTACAGGGGGCGAACACTGAAGCTTTCTTT. The rearrangement joins TRBV5-1 to TRBJ1-1; the match to TRBD1 covers 9 bases. The CDR3 is 14 residues long. The V gene's germline CDR1 is SGHRS and CDR2 YFSETQ. The V gene end was trimmed by 4 bases and the J gene end by 1 base; junction bases not matched to a gene: 2.

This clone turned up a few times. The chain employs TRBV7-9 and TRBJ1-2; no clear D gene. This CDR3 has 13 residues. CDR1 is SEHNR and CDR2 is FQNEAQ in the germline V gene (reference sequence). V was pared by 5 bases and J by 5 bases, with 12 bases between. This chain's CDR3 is CASSTQDSYGYTF. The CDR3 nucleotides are TGTGCCAGCAGCACCCAAGATTCGTATGGCTACACCTTC.

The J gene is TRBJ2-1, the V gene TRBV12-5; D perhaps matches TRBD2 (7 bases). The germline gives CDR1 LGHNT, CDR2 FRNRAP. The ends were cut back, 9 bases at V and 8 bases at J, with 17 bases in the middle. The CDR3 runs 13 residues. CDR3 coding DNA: TGTGCTAGCCAGCCTAGGGAGGGGGATGAGCAGTTCTTC. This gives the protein CASQPREGDEQFF. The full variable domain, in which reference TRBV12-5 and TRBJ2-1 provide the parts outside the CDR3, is DARVTQTPRHKVTEMGQEVTMRCQPILGHNTVFWYRQTMMQGLELLAYFRNRAPLDDSGMPKDRFSAEMPDATLATLKIQPSEPRDSAVYFCASQPREGDEQFFGPGTRLTVL.

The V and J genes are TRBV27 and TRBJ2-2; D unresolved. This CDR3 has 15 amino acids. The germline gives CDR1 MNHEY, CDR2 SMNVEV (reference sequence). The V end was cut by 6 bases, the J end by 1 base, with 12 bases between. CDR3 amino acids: CASSDRTLNTGELFF. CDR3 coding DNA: TGTGCCAGCAGCGATAGGACCCTGAACACCGGGGAGCTGTTTTTT.

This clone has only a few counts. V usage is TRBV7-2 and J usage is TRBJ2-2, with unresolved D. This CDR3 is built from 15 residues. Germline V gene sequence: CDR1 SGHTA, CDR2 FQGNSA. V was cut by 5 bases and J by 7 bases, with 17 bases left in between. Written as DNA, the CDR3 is TGTGCCAGCAGCCCACGTATGGGCGGTTACGGGGAGCTGTTTTTT. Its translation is CASSPRMGGYGELFF.